Sequencing of this TCR beta chain was carried out in a study of blood T cell repertoires in COVID-19. Assignments of participants to cohorts depended upon their own reported clinical history. Participants in the exposed group had met a COVID-19 case in the 2 weeks before joining the study. V shed 4 bases and J shed 5 bases, with 9 bases lying between them. The CDR3 extends over 13 amino acids. The germline V gene has CDR1 KGHSH and CDR2 LQKENI. Original processing methods: The authors estimated nucleated cell counts from reference gene primer amplification. TCRdb's table, derived via immunoSEQ multiplex PCR, lists solely in-frame clones and lacks some. V and J calls plus clone size are reproduced from that table; the DNA served to infer D and trimming. This sample has 250,000 to 300,000 clones; 80% to 85% occur once, and the top ten carry roughly 4.7%.

This chain uses TRBV18 with TRBJ1-5; a weak D match, TRBD1 (6 bases). The sequence was collected from a man aged 35 to 55 who had been exposed to COVID-19. The sample was PBMCs or T cells enriched from blood (not recorded which). CDR3 amino acids: CASSLNRDQPQHF. As DNA, the CDR3 is TGTGCCAGCTCACTCAACAGGGATCAGCCCCAGCATTTT.